The present T cell receptor (beta chain) was sequenced within a study of control samples from healthy donors and cancer patients. TCRdb's copy holds only in-frame clones and misses some; the assay was immunoSEQ multiplex PCR. The sample gives over 60,000 clones, about 82% of which show up once; about 5% is in the top ten. Sequenced input: blood. The receptor comes from a middle-aged man in good health.

The CDR3 coding sequence is TGTGCCAGCAGTGAAGGGGGCGGGAAAGAAGCTTTCTTT. Translated: CASSEGGGKEAFF. J is TRBJ1-1 and V is TRBV6-4; 7 bases are shared with TRBD1. The CDR3 runs to 13 residues. CDR1 is MRHNA and CDR2 is SNTAGT in the germline V gene. The ends lost 3 bases at V and 8 bases at J; junction bases unmatched: 6.